This TCR beta chain was documented in a study of shared clonotypes between healthy human individuals. Measured with immunoSEQ multiplex PCR; TCRdb has only the in-frame clones, and not every one. The sample has approximately 460,000 clones; around 77% are singletons. From germline, CDR1 is MNHNS and CDR2 SASEGT. V lost 10 bases and J 1 base, leaving 11 bases between the germline ends. The CDR3 length is 12 residues. The source material was PBMCs. This sequence joins TRBV6-1 and TRBJ2-7; no firm D call. The TCR comes from a woman in her 40s in good health. Some clones in this sample may be carry-over from other donors' samples. The CDR3 sequence: CATPEPSYEQYF. CDR3 bases: TGTGCCACCCCGGAACCTTCCTACGAGCAGTACTTC.